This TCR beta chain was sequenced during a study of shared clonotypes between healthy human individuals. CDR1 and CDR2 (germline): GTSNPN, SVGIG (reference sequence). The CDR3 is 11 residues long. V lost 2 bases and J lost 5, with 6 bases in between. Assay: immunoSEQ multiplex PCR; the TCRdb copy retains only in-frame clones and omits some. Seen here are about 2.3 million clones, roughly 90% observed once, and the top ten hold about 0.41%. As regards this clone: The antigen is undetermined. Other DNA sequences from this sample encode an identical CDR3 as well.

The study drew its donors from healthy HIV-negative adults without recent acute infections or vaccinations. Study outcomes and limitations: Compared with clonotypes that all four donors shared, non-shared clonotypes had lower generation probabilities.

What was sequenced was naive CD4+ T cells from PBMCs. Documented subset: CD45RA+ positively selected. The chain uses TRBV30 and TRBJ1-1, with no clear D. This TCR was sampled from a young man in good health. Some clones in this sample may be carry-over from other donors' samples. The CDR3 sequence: CAWSRGTEAFF. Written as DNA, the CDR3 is TGTGCCTGGAGTCGGGGAACTGAAGCTTTCTTT.